The present T cell receptor beta chain was sequenced within a study of OX40 agonist ivuxolimab in advanced cancers. Study-level information: Treatment received earlier with anti-PD-1, anti-PD-L1 or anti-CTLA-4 agents was allowed, and less than 45% had some.

V dropped 1 base and J dropped 4 bases, with 13 bases sitting between them. CDR3 length: 15 residues. Germline CDR1 reads SGHVS; CDR2 reads FQNEAQ. Clones were read by immunoSEQ multiplex PCR, and TCRdb kept only the in-frame ones, dropping some. Of about 50,000 clones listed, about 83% are singletons. V and J are TRBV7-8 and TRBJ1-1; D possibly corresponds to TRBD1 (6 bases). This material consisted of CD4+ or CD8+ T cells sorted from blood, taken in a trial of the OX40 agonist ivuxolimab. The clonotype originates from an adult with an advanced solid tumor such as melanoma, head and neck, liver or kidney cancer. As DNA, the CDR3 is TGTGCCAGCAGCTTAGGGGGGCTTAAAGGCACTGAAGCTTTCTTT. It yields the protein CASSLGGLKGTEAFF.